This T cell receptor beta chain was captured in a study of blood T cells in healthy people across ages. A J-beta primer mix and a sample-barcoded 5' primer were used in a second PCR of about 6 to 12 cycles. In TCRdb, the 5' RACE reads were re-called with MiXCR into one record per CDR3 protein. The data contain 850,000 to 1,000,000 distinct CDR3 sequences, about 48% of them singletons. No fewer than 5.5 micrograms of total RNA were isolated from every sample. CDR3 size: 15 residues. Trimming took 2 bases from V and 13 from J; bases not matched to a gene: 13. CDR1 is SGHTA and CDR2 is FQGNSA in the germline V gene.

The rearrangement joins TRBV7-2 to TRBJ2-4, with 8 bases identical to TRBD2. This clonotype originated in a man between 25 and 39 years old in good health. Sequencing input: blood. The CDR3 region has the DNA TGTGCCAGCAGCTTAAGCGGGGGACAAACCTACGGGCAGTACTTC. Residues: CASSLSGGQTYGQYF.